The present TCR beta chain was sequenced within a study of T cell repertoires in cytomegalovirus infection. Study results and limitations: Based on cumulative public TCR beta family frequency, carriers of CMV plus the relevant HLA were identified.

The CDR3 is 15 amino acids. V lost 7 bases and J 0 bases, leaving 12 bases between the germline ends. TCRdb used MiXCR to reprocess the reads, holding one entry per CDR3 protein. This sample has 680,000 or so distinct CDR3 sequences; about 33% occur once, and the top ten carry 15% to 20%. This clonotype was observed at least ten times. Its target is not known. The origin of this receptor is a human donor in good health (CMV status not recorded). Some clones in this sample may be carry-over from other donors' samples. The sequences come from cultured PBMCs, collected from culture after CMV antigen stimulation. The chain carries TRBV12-3 or TRBV12-4 and TRBJ1-4, with D possibly TRBD1 on 5 matching bases. The CDR3 nucleotides are TGTGCCAGCACCTTTAAAGGGGCAACTAATGAAAAACTGTTTTTT. It codes for CASTFKGATNEKLFF.